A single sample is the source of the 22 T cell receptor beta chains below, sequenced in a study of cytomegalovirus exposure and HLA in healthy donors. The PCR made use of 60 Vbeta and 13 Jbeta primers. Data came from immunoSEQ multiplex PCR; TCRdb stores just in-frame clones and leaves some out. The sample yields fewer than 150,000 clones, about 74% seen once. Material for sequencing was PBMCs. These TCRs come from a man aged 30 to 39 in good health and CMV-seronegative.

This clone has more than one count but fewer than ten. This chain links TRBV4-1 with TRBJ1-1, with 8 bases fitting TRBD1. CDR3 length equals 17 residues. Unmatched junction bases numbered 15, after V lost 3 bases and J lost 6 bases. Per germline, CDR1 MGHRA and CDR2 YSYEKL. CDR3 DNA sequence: TGCGCCAGCAGCCAGCCAGGGGGTTACAGGGGGGTAGCTGAAGCTTTCTTT. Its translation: CASSQPGGYRGVAEAFF.

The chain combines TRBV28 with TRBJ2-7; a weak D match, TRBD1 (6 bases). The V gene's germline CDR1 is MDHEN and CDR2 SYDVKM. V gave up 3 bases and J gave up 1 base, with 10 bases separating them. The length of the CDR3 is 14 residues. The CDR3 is CASSFRGQSYEQYF. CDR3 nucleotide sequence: TGTGCCAGCAGTTTTAGAGGACAGTCCTACGAGCAGTACTTC.

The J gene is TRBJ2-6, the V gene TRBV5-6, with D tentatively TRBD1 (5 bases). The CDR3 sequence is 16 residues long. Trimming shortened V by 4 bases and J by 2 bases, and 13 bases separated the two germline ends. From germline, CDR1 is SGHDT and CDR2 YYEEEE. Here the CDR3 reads CASSPLRGAGANVLTF. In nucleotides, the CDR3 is TGTGCCAGCAGCCCCTTAAGGGGCGCTGGGGCCAACGTCCTGACTTTC.

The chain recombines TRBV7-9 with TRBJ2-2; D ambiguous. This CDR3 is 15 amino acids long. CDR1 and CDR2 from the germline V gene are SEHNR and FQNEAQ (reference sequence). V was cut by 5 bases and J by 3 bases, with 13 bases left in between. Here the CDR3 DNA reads TGTGCCAGCAGCCCTACCGACTCTTACACCGGGGAGCTGTTTTTT. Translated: CASSPTDSYTGELFF.

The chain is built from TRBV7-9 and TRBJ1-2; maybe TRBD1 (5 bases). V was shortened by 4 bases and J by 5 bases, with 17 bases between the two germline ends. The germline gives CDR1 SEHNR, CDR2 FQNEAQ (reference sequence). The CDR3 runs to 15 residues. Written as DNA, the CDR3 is TGTGCCAGCAGCTCCCAGAACGCCCCAGGGTATGGCTACACCTTC. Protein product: CASSSQNAPGYGYTF.

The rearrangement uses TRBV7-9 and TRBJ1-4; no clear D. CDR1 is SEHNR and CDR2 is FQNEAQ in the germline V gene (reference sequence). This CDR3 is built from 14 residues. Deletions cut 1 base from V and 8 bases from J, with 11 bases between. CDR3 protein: CASSLGNSGEKLFF. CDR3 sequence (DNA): TGTGCCAGCAGCTTAGGGAATTCGGGGGAAAAACTGTTTTTT.

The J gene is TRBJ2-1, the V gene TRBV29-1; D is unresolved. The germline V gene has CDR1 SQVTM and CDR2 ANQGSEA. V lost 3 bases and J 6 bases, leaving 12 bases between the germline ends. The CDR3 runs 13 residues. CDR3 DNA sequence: TGCAGCGTTGATAAACCAGCGAGCAATGAGCAGTTCTTC. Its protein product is CSVDKPASNEQFF.

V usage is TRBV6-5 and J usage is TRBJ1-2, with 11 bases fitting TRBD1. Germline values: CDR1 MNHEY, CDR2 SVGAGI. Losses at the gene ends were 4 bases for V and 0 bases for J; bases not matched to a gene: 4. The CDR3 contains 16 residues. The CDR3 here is CASSSGQGASNYGYTF. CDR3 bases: TGTGCCAGCAGTTCAGGACAGGGGGCCTCTAACTATGGCTACACCTTC.

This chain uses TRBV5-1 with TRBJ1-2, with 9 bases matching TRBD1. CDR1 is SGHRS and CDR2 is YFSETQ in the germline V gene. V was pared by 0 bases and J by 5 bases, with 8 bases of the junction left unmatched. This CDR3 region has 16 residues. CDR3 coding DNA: TGCGCCAGCAGCTTGGCCGGGGGACAGGGCAGTTATGGCTACACCTTC. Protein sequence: CASSLAGGQGSYGYTF.

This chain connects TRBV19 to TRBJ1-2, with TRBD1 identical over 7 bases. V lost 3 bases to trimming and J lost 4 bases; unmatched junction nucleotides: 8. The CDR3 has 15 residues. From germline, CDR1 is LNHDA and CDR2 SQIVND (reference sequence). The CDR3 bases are TGTGCCAGTAGTATGACGGGACAGACTTTCTATGGCTACACCTTC. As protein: CASSMTGQTFYGYTF. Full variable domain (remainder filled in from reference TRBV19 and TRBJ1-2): DGGITQSPKYLFRKEGQNVTLSCEQNLNHDAMYWYRQDPGQGLRLIYYSQIVNDFQKGDIAEGYSVSREKKESFPLTVTSAQKNPTAFYLCASSMTGQTFYGYTFGSGTRLTVV.

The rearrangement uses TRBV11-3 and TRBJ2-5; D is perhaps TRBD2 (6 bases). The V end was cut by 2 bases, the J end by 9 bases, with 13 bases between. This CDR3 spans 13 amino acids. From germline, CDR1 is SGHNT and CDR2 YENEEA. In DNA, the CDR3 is TGTGCCAGCAGCTTAAGTCGTGGGGGGTCCCAGTACTTC. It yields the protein CASSLSRGGSQYF.

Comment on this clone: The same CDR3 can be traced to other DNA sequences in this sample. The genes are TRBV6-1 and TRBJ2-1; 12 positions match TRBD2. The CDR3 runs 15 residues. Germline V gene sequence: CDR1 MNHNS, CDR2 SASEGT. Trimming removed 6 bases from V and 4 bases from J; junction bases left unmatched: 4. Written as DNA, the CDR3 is TGTGCCAGCAGCCCCGGGACTAGCGGGTACAATGAGCAGTTCTTC. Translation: CASSPGTSGYNEQFF.

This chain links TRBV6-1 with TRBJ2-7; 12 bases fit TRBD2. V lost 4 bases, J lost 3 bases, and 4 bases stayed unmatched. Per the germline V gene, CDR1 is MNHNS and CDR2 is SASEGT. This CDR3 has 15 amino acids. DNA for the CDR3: TGTGCCAGCAGTGGGGAGACTAGCGGGAGCTACGAGCAGTACTTC. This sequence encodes CASSGETSGSYEQYF.

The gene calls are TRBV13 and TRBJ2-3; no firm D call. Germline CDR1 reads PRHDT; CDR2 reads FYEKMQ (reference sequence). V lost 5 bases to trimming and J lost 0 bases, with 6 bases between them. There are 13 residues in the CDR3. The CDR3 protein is CASSQLSTDTQYF. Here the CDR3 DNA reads TGTGCCAGCAGCCAACTTAGCACAGATACGCAGTATTTT.

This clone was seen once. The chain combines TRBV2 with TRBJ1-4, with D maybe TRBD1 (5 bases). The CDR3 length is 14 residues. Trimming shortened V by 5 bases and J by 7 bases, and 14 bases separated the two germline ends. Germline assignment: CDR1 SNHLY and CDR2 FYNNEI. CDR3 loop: CASSSLTTAEKLFF. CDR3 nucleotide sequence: TGTGCCAGCAGTTCCTTGACGACAGCTGAAAAACTGTTTTTT.

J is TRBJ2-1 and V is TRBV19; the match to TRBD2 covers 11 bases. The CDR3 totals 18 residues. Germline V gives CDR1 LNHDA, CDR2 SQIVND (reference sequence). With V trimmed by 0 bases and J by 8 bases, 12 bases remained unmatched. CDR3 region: CASSIEHSGRAFWYEQFF. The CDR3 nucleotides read TGTGCCAGTAGTATAGAACATAGCGGGAGGGCCTTTTGGTATGAGCAGTTCTTC.

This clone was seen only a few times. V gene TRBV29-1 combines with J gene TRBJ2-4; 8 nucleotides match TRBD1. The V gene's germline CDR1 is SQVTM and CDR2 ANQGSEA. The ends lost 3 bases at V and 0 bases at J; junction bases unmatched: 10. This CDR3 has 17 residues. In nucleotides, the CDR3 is TGCAGCGTTGACAGGGGGCGAGTTCCTCTAGCCAAAAACATTCAGTACTTC. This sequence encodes CSVDRGRVPLAKNIQYF.

This chain's CDR3 is CASSEILALSYEQYF. CDR3 bases: TGTGCCAGCAGTGAAATCCTAGCGTTGTCCTACGAGCAGTACTTC. The J gene is TRBJ2-7, the V gene TRBV6-1, with TRBD2 as a possible D gene (6 bases). Looked up from germline, CDR1 is MNHNS and CDR2 is SASEGT. Trimming shortened V by 2 bases and J by 1 base, and 12 bases separated the two germline ends. The CDR3 extends over 15 amino acids.

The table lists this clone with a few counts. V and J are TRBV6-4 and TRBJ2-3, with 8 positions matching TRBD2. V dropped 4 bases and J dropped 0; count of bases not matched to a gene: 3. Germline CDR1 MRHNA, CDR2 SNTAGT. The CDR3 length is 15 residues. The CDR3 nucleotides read TGTGCCAGCAGTGCGGCTAGCGGGAGCACAGATACGCAGTATTTT. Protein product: CASSAASGSTDTQYF.

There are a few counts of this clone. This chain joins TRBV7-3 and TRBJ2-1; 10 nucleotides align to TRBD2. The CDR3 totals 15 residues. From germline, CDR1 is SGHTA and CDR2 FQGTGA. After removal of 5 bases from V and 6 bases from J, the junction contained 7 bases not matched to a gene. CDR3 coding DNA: TGTGCCAGCAGCGCCCTCGGACTAGCGGTCAATGAGCAGTTCTTC. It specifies CASSALGLAVNEQFF.

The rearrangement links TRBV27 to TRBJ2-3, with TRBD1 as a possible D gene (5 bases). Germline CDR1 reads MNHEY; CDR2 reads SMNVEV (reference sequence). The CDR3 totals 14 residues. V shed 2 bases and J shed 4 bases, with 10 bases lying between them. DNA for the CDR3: TGTGCCAGCAGTTTACGACAGTTACCAGATACGCAGTATTTT. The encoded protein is CASSLRQLPDTQYF.

CDR3 coding DNA: TGTGCCAGAAGCTGCCAGGGACAGGGTGATTACTATGGCTACACCTTC. Translating it yields CARSCQGQGDYYGYTF. The chain recombines TRBV5-3 with TRBJ1-2, with 9 positions matching TRBD1. TRBV5-3 is labeled an ORF, and its function is uncertain. The CDR3 consists of 16 residues. V lost 3 bases and J lost 3; bases outside the gene matches: 9.